Below, 30 T cell receptor beta chains from the same sample are listed, as sequenced in a study of CD8+ T cells in alopecia areata. In each case, RNA was isolated and then reverse transcribed into cDNA as the sequencing template. Profiling relied on immunoSEQ multiplex PCR, and the TCRdb table lists in-frame clones only, not all of them. Of approximately 180,000 clones listed, roughly 59% are singletons. The source material was CD4+ T cells sorted from blood, sampled at week 0. The receptor source for this set is a human donor with alopecia areata.

The chain employs TRBV15 and TRBJ1-2; D is possibly TRBD1 (5 bases). This CDR3 contains 16 residues. The V and J ends lost 1 base and 2 bases respectively, with 14 bases between them. Germline V gene lookup returns CDR1 LNHNV and CDR2 YYDKDF (reference sequence). DNA of the CDR3: TGTGCCACCAGCAGAGTAGTGGCAGGGTACAACTATGGCTACACCTTC. It yields the protein CATSRVVAGYNYGYTF.

The chain has TRBV19 and TRBJ1-2; D unresolved. V lost 7 bases and J lost 2, with 23 bases in between. The germline CDR1 and CDR2 sequences are LNHDA and SQIVND (reference sequence). CDR3 length: 17 amino acids. The CDR3 DNA reads TGTGCCAGTAATATCCGGAGAACCGGCGGGAGAAACTATGGCTACACCTTC. Its translation: CASNIRRTGGRNYGYTF. The full variable domain, its missing parts supplied by reference TRBV19 and TRBJ1-2, is DGGITQSPKYLFRKEGQNVTLSCEQNLNHDAMYWYRQDPGQGLRLIYYSQIVNDFQKGDIAEGYSVSREKKESFPLTVTSAQKNPTAFYLCASNIRRTGGRNYGYTFGSGTRLTVV.

The DNA of the CDR3 is TGTGCCAGTAGTATCTCGGCTAGCTACTACTCCTACGAGCAGTACTTC. The encoded protein is CASSISASYYSYEQYF. The chain combines TRBV19 with TRBJ2-7, with D tentatively TRBD2 (5 bases). Trimming took 3 bases from V and 0 from J, leaving 15 bases between them. The germline V gene encodes CDR1 LNHDA and CDR2 SQIVND (reference sequence). The CDR3 runs 16 residues. Drawing the rest from reference TRBV19 and TRBJ2-7, the complete variable domain is DGGITQSPKYLFRKEGQNVTLSCEQNLNHDAMYWYRQDPGQGLRLIYYSQIVNDFQKGDIAEGYSVSREKKESFPLTVTSAQKNPTAFYLCASSISASYYSYEQYFGPGTRLTVT.

The rearrangement links TRBV7-2 to TRBJ2-7, with a weak D call TRBD2 (5 bases). The CDR3 spans 12 residues. Looked up from germline, CDR1 is SGHTA and CDR2 is FQGNSA. Between the trimmed V and J ends, which lost 3 bases and 6 bases, there was a span of 9 bases. In DNA, the CDR3 is TGTGCCAGCAGCTTGGGTGGGAGCGAGCAGTACTTC. The encoded protein is CASSLGGSEQYF. Drawing the rest from reference TRBV7-2 and TRBJ2-7, the complete variable domain is GAGVSQSPSNKVTEKGKDVELRCDPISGHTALYWYRQSLGQGLEFLIYFQGNSAPDKSGLPSDRFSAERTGGSVSTLTIQRTQQEDSAVYLCASSLGGSEQYFGPGTRLTVT.

The chain couples TRBV27 to TRBJ1-2, with D possibly TRBD1 on 5 matching bases. The germline gives CDR1 MNHEY, CDR2 SMNVEV (reference sequence). The V gene lost 4 bases and the J gene lost 10 bases, with 19 bases spanning the gap. There are 14 residues in the CDR3. The CDR3 loop reads CASSSSARGVSYTF. CDR3 sequence (DNA): TGTGCCAGCAGTTCCTCAGCTCGAGGGGTTTCCTACACCTTC.

The chain carries TRBV5-1 and TRBJ2-6; D may match TRBD1 or TRBD2 (5 bases each). Germline CDR1 is SGHRS and CDR2 is YFSETQ. The CDR3 is 14 amino acids. Trimming took off 4 bases at V and 3 bases at J, with 8 bases between the two ends. The CDR3 DNA sequence: TGCGCCAGCAGCGGGGGTGATGGGGCCAACGTCCTGACTTTC. It specifies CASSGGDGANVLTF.

The J gene is TRBJ2-3, the V gene TRBV29-1; 7 nucleotides line up with TRBD1. Germline assignment: CDR1 SQVTM and CDR2 ANQGSEA. The CDR3 length is 16 residues. V gave up 6 bases and J gave up 5 bases; unmatched junction bases: 17. The CDR3 DNA reads TGCAGCGTCGCCTTGACAGGGCAGGGAAGGATAGATACGCAGTATTTT. Amino acids: CSVALTGQGRIDTQYF.

This clone was counted a few times. The gene calls are TRBV5-1 and TRBJ2-1; the match to TRBD2 covers 8 bases. CDR1 and CDR2 (germline): SGHRS, YFSETQ. This CDR3 is built from 16 residues. Unmatched junction bases numbered 8, after V lost 0 bases and J lost 6 bases. CDR3 DNA: TGCGCCAGCAGCTTGGACGCGGGGGGTCAATTCAATGAGCAGTTCTTC. This encodes CASSLDAGGQFNEQFF.

This clone was detected only once. This chain links TRBV4-3 with TRBJ2-6; D tentatively fits TRBD1 or TRBD2 (6 bases each). V lost 0 bases and J lost 2, with 11 bases in between. This CDR3 comprises 17 residues. Germline lookup yields CDR1 LGHNA and CDR2 YSLEER. The CDR3 sequence is CASSQDIGGTGANVLTF. CDR3 coding DNA: TGCGCCAGCAGCCAAGATATCGGGGGCACTGGGGCCAACGTCCTGACTTTC.

The chain combines TRBV7-2 with TRBJ1-6, with 11 positions matching TRBD1. Germline CDR1 and CDR2: SGHTA and FQGNSA. The CDR3 contains 15 residues. V was clipped by 5 bases and J by 10 bases; unmatched bases: 7. CDR3 nucleotides: TGTGCCAGCAGCCCCGGACAGGGGGCGAGATCACCCCTCCACTTT. Translation: CASSPGQGARSPLHF.

This clone was seen a few times. The chain links TRBV27 to TRBJ2-7; D not resolved. V dropped 5 bases and J dropped 6 bases, with 14 bases sitting between them. The CDR3 has 13 amino acids. In germline, CDR1 is MNHEY, CDR2 SMNVEV (reference sequence). CDR3: CASSPYAVREQYF. For the CDR3, the DNA is TGTGCCAGCAGTCCGTATGCGGTCCGCGAGCAGTACTTC.

The chain joins TRBV30 to TRBJ2-3; D remains ambiguous. This CDR3 has 13 amino acids. Trimming cost V 5 bases and J 2 bases, with 11 bases left between them. Germline V gives CDR1 GTSNPN, CDR2 SVGIG (reference sequence). Written as DNA, the CDR3 is TGTGCCTGGGCGGTCGGGTCCACAGATACGCAGTATTTT. Translating gives CAWAVGSTDTQYF.

This clone was counted ten times or more. This chain connects TRBV10-3 to TRBJ2-7; 12 nucleotides match TRBD2. The CDR3 runs 14 residues. Germline CDR1 and CDR2: ENHRY and SYGVKD. J lost 4 bases, V lost 2 bases, and 0 bases had no gene match. CDR3 amino acids: CAISEGLAGYEQYF. The CDR3 nucleotides read TGTGCCATCAGTGAGGGACTAGCGGGGTACGAGCAGTACTTC.

This rearrangement joins TRBV5-1 to TRBJ1-1; 10 bases fit TRBD1. This CDR3 comprises 15 residues. From germline, CDR1 is SGHRS and CDR2 YFSETQ. The V gene end was trimmed by 2 bases and the J gene end by 4 bases; junction bases not matched to a gene: 5. The CDR3 protein is CASSLPGTGVTEAFF. DNA of the CDR3: TGCGCCAGCAGCTTACCCGGGACAGGGGTCACTGAAGCTTTCTTT.

The rearrangement links TRBV4-3 to TRBJ2-5; 10 nucleotides match TRBD1. Trimming removed 7 bases from V and 2 bases from J; junction bases left unmatched: 7. The germline CDR1 and CDR2 sequences are LGHNA and YSLEER. The length of the CDR3 is 15 residues. The CDR3 sequence: CASTQDRGYQETQYF. DNA of the CDR3: TGCGCCAGCACTCAGGACAGGGGGTATCAAGAGACCCAGTACTTC.

The DNA of the CDR3 is TGCGCCAGCAGCCAAGATCCTCAGCTAAGGACCTTCTATGGCTACACCTTC. This translates into CASSQDPQLRTFYGYTF. This rearrangement joins TRBV4-3 to TRBJ1-2; D gene uncertain. V was pared by 0 bases and J by 4 bases, with 18 bases between. Germline loops: CDR1 LGHNA, CDR2 YSLEER. The CDR3 runs to 17 residues.

V usage is TRBV2 and J usage is TRBJ2-2; 7 positions match TRBD2. The CDR3 is made up of 15 amino acids. J lost 3 bases, V lost 6 bases, and 7 bases had no gene match. Germline CDR1 is SNHLY and CDR2 is FYNNEI. The CDR3 DNA sequence: TGTGCCAGCAGGGGATCCGGGGGGTACACCGGGGAGCTGTTTTTT. This translates into CASRGSGGYTGELFF.

For the CDR3, the DNA is TGTGCCAGCAGCCCCCCGGAAATGGGGGTCGGGGCCAACGTCCTGACTTTC. This sequence encodes CASSPPEMGVGANVLTF. The V and J genes are TRBV7-3 and TRBJ2-6, with D possibly called TRBD1 or TRBD2 (5 bases each). The V end lost 5 bases, the J end lost 4 bases, and 18 bases lay between the germline ends. Germline CDR1 SGHTA, CDR2 FQGTGA. There are 17 residues in the CDR3.

This chain links TRBV15 with TRBJ1-1, with TRBD1 identical over 7 bases. CDR1 and CDR2 (germline): LNHNV, YYDKDF (reference sequence). Trimming removed 5 bases from V and 5 bases from J; junction bases left unmatched: 11. This CDR3 has 15 residues. CDR3 sequence: CATSLGRDSLTEAFF. Here the CDR3 DNA reads TGTGCCACCAGCCTAGGCCGGGACAGCCTTACTGAAGCTTTCTTT.

Only one count was recorded for this clone. J is TRBJ1-5 and V is TRBV6-4; TRBD1 is a possible D gene (5 bases). CDR3 length: 15 amino acids. Trimming took off 4 bases at V and 3 bases at J, with 13 bases between the two ends. CDR1 and CDR2 from the germline V gene are MRHNA and SNTAGT. CDR3 in DNA: TGTGCCAGCAGTGCCCAGGCAGGGACCAATCAGCCCCAGCATTTT. Its translation: CASSAQAGTNQPQHF.

V gene TRBV6-5 combines with J gene TRBJ2-5; D is unresolved. V was pared by 0 bases and J by 4 bases, with 9 bases between. Germline V gene sequence: CDR1 MNHEY, CDR2 SVGAGI. The CDR3 length is 14 residues. The CDR3 is CASSYSVTRETQYF. CDR3 sequence (DNA): TGTGCCAGCAGTTACTCGGTCACCAGAGAGACCCAGTACTTC.

This chain uses TRBV9 with TRBJ2-3, with TRBD2 matching over 9 bases. Germline V lookup: CDR1 SGDLS, CDR2 YYNGEE. The CDR3 extends over 16 amino acids. The V segment lost 4 bases and the J segment 2 bases; nucleotides outside the gene matches: 8. The CDR3 protein is CASSPRLAEITDTQYF. CDR3 nucleotide sequence: TGTGCCAGCAGCCCTCGACTAGCGGAAATCACAGATACGCAGTATTTT.

The chain links TRBV11-3 to TRBJ2-4; a possible D gene is TRBD2 (6 bases). The CDR3 runs 15 residues. The germline gives CDR1 SGHNT, CDR2 YENEEA. Deletions cut 5 bases from V and 0 bases from J, with 11 bases between. The CDR3 loop reads CASSPRAGAKNIQYF. In nucleotides, the CDR3 is TGTGCCAGCAGCCCAAGAGCGGGAGCCAAAAACATTCAGTACTTC.

This clone was counted a few times. This sequence joins TRBV4-1 and TRBJ1-5; D ambiguous. Germline CDR1 is MGHRA and CDR2 is YSYEKL. V shed 1 base and J shed 9 bases, with 16 bases lying between them. This CDR3 comprises 15 residues. The CDR3 nucleotides are TGCGCCAGCAGCCAAGGTGTTGGCGGGTTTCGGCCCCAGCATTTT. Translation: CASSQGVGGFRPQHF.

The V gene is TRBV6-5, the J gene TRBJ2-3; 8 bases fit TRBD2. The trim removed 8 bases at V and 1 base at J, leaving 8 bases unmatched. The germline CDR1 and CDR2 sequences are MNHEY and SVGAGI. The CDR3 totals 15 residues. The CDR3 DNA is TGTGCCAGCTCGGCGGGGGGCCTCCGCACAGATACGCAGTATTTT. Translated: CASSAGGLRTDTQYF.

The chain carries TRBV29-1 and TRBJ1-2; no clear D. The CDR3 spans 11 residues. Trimming took off 2 bases at V and 1 base at J, with 2 bases between the two ends. Germline V gives CDR1 SQVTM, CDR2 ANQGSEA. As DNA, the CDR3 is TGCAGCGTTGAACATAACTATGGCTACACCTTC. It translates to CSVEHNYGYTF.

The chain couples TRBV20-1 to TRBJ2-3; D is unresolved. Germline CDR1 reads DFQATT; CDR2 reads SNEGSKA (reference sequence). The length of the CDR3 is 10 residues. CDR3 residues: CSPSKDTQYF. The DNA for the CDR3 is TGCAGCCCCTCCAAAGATACGCAGTATTTT.

The chain uses TRBV7-2 and TRBJ2-3; no firm D call. The CDR3 consists of 15 residues. Trimming took off 4 bases at V and 0 bases at J, with 11 bases between the two ends. CDR1 SGHTA and CDR2 FQGNSA come from the germline V gene. CDR3 in DNA: TGTGCCAGCAGCTCAGGACGTCGCAGCACAGATACGCAGTATTTT. This sequence encodes CASSSGRRSTDTQYF.

This chain connects TRBV4-3 to TRBJ1-2; no clear D gene. From germline, CDR1 is LGHNA and CDR2 YSLEER. The CDR3 consists of 15 residues. V lost 0 bases to trimming and J lost 2 bases, with 10 bases between them. The CDR3 sequence: CASSQEGPNNYGYTF. In DNA form, the CDR3 reads TGCGCCAGCAGCCAAGAAGGCCCAAACAACTATGGCTACACCTTC.

This clone showed up just once. The rearrangement joins TRBV7-7 to TRBJ2-5, with D perhaps TRBD1 (6 bases). With 5 bases removed from V and 1 base from J, the gap between germline ends came to 11 bases. The CDR3 covers 14 residues. CDR1 SSHAT and CDR2 FNYEAQ come from the germline V gene (reference sequence). The CDR3, as DNA: TGTGCCAGCAGCCACGACAGGTTCCAAGAGACCCAGTACTTC. Its protein is CASSHDRFQETQYF. Full variable domain (rest looked up from reference TRBV7-7 and TRBJ2-5): GAGVSQSPRYKVTKRGQDVTLRCDPISSHATLYWYQQALGQGPEFLTYFNYEAQPDKSGLPSDRFSAERPEGSISTLTIQRTEQRDSAMYRCASSHDRFQETQYFGPGTRLLVL.